This T cell receptor (beta chain) was profiled in a study of blood T cells in healthy people across ages. Concerning this clonotype: The antigen remains unidentified.

V lost 0 bases, J lost 2 bases, and 6 bases lay in between. This CDR3 has 14 residues. Germline-derived CDR1 and CDR2 are SGHDT and YYEEEE. Study findings and constraints: Estimated diversity, derived from one million T cells, was regarded as an underestimate.

Together with a sample-barcoded 5' primer, a J-beta primer mix was included in a second PCR lasting 7 to 11 cycles. TCRdb processed the 5' RACE reads anew with MiXCR; each CDR3 protein has one entry. There are 730,000 or so distinct CDR3 sequences in the sample; roughly 43% occur only once, and more than 20% lies in the top ten. The sequenced material came from blood. V usage is TRBV5-6 and J usage is TRBJ2-1; D is unclear. The receptor was isolated from an older woman in good health. The CDR3 DNA follows: TGTGCCAGCAGCTTGGGAAGCCCCTACAATGAGCAGTTCTTC. The encoded protein is CASSLGSPYNEQFF.